One sample yielded the 21 T cell receptor beta chains listed below, sequenced in a study of T-cell reconstitution after alpha-beta-depleted transplantation in children. During its preparation, the TCRbeta library received unique molecular identifiers. TCRdb redid the calling of the PCR reads with MiXCR, one entry per CDR3 protein. Of over 150,000 distinct CDR3 sequences listed, 11% were seen once; the top ten hold roughly 13%. The specimen was PBMCs, collected before TCRalphabeta/CD19-depleted stem cell transplant. These receptors were obtained from a boy aged 2-15 years with acute myeloid leukemia, due to receive a stem cell transplant.

This clonotype was found many times. V and J are TRBV12-3 or TRBV12-4 and TRBJ2-5; 8 bases fit TRBD1. The CDR3 loop spans 14 amino acids. The trim removed 5 bases at V and 4 bases at J, leaving 6 bases unmatched. DNA of the CDR3: TGTGCCAGCAGTACAACAGGGGGAGCAGAGACCCAGTACTTC. It is translated as CASSTTGGAETQYF.

The sample holds many counts of this clonotype. The chain carries TRBV28 and TRBJ2-3, with TRBD2 as a possible D gene (6 bases). The CDR3 contains 14 residues. Germline V lookup: CDR1 MDHEN, CDR2 SYDVKM. V shed 5 bases and J shed 3 bases, with 12 bases lying between them. As DNA, the CDR3 is TGTGCCAGCAGTACGTCCGGGAGAACAGATACGCAGTATTTT. It translates to CASSTSGRTDTQYF. The full variable domain, rest sourced from reference TRBV28 and TRBJ2-3, is DVKVTQSSRYLVKRTGEKVFLECVQDMDHENMFWYRQDPGLGLRLIYFSYDVKMKEKGDIPEGYSVSREKKERFSLILESASTNQTSMYLCASSTSGRTDTQYFGPGTRLTVL.

The table lists this clonotype with many counts. The chain carries TRBV20-1 and TRBJ1-2; D might be TRBD1 (6 bases). This CDR3 comprises 13 residues. Looked up from germline, CDR1 is DFQATT and CDR2 is SNEGSKA (reference sequence). Trimming cost V 6 bases and J 5 bases, with 16 bases left between them. CDR3 region: CSAPQDRTYGYTF. Written as DNA, the CDR3 is TGCAGTGCCCCACAGGACAGAACTTATGGCTACACCTTC.

This clonotype has a count of ten or more. The V gene is TRBV5-1, the J gene TRBJ2-7; 9 nucleotides align to TRBD2. Losses at the gene ends were 0 bases for V and 5 bases for J; bases not matched to a gene: 9. The CDR3 has 16 amino acids. Germline V CDR1 and CDR2: SGHRS, YFSETQ. CDR3 nucleotide sequence: TGCGCCAGCAGCTTGGTCTGGCGGGAGGGCCTCAACGAGCAGTACTTC. Its translation: CASSLVWREGLNEQYF. The full variable domain, with the rest looked up from reference TRBV5-1 and TRBJ2-7, is KAGVTQTPRYLIKTRGQQVTLSCSPISGHRSVSWYQQTPGQGLQFLFEYFSETQRNKGNFPGRFSGRQFSNSRSEMNVSTLELGDSALYLCASSLVWREGLNEQYFGPGTRLTVT.

This clonotype was recorded only once. A read error may explain this, as a much larger clone is one base away. The chain couples TRBV5-6 to TRBJ2-7; 8 nucleotides agree with TRBD1. The V gene end was trimmed by 4 bases and the J gene end by 4 bases; junction bases not matched to a gene: 7. The CDR3 has 14 residues. Germline V gene data show CDR1 as SGHDT and CDR2 as YYEEEE. The chain's CDR3 is CASSPCDRGYEQYV. CDR3 DNA sequence: TGTGCCAGCAGCCCCTGCGACAGGGGTTACGAGCAGTACGTC.

In this sample, this clonotype turned up many times. V is TRBV20-1 and J is TRBJ2-3; 11 bases agree with TRBD2. The CDR3 sequence is 15 residues long. Germline V CDR1 and CDR2: DFQATT, SNEGSKA (reference sequence). Trimming removed 6 bases from V and 4 bases from J; junction bases left unmatched: 9. In DNA, the CDR3 is TGCAGTGCCCCGATAGCGGGGGGGGTGGCAGATACGCAGTATTTT. Protein: CSAPIAGGVADTQYF.

This clonotype was detected ten times or more. The V and J genes are TRBV20-1 and TRBJ1-1, with D uncertain. The CDR3 contains 14 residues. V dropped 5 bases and J dropped 3 bases, with 16 bases sitting between them. Germline V gene data show CDR1 as DFQATT and CDR2 as SNEGSKA (reference sequence). CDR3 loop: CSAPPDGSYTEAFF. In DNA form, the CDR3 reads TGCAGTGCTCCCCCGGACGGGTCTTACACTGAAGCTTTCTTT.

This clonotype was recorded at least ten times. This chain uses TRBV28 with TRBJ2-3, with 8 bases matching TRBD2. The germline V gene has CDR1 MDHEN and CDR2 SYDVKM. Trimming cost V 2 bases and J 0 bases; bases outside gene matches: 10. The CDR3 spans 18 residues. The CDR3 sequence: CASSLKRERAISTDTQYF. The CDR3 DNA reads TGTGCCAGCAGTTTAAAGCGGGAGAGGGCGATTAGCACAGATACGCAGTATTTT.

The table lists this clonotype with many counts. The gene calls are TRBV11-1 and TRBJ1-2; no firm D call. Trimming took 2 bases from V and 8 from J, leaving 15 bases between them. Germline CDR1 reads SGHAT; CDR2 reads FQDESV (reference sequence). This CDR3 region has 14 residues. As DNA, the CDR3 is TGTGCCAGCAGCTTACGGACCTTCGGTGACGGCTACACCTTC. Protein: CASSLRTFGDGYTF.

Ten or more counts support this clonotype. The rearrangement links TRBV6-2 or TRBV6-3 to TRBJ1-1; D gene ambiguous. Germline V gene data show CDR1 as MNHEY and CDR2 as SVGEGT. With 1 base removed from V and 3 bases from J, the gap between germline ends came to 9 bases. This CDR3 has 14 amino acids. CDR3: CASSYWAAHTEAFF. CDR3 nucleotide sequence: TGTGCCAGCAGTTACTGGGCTGCTCACACTGAAGCTTTCTTT.

This clonotype was observed at least ten times. The rearrangement joins TRBV10-2 to TRBJ2-1; 8 bases line up with TRBD2. V shed 1 base, J shed 13 bases, and the junction held 12 bases outside the gene matches. This CDR3 is 15 amino acids long. The V gene's germline CDR1 is WSHSY and CDR2 SAAADI. The CDR3 region is CASSEYSGGPSPQFF. The CDR3 nucleotides are TGCGCCAGCAGTGAGTATTCGGGAGGGCCCTCCCCTCAGTTCTTC.

This clonotype was counted between two and nine times. V is TRBV4-1 and J is TRBJ2-5; maybe TRBD1 (5 bases). The CDR3 runs 11 residues. V lost 0 bases, J lost 13 bases, and 9 bases lay in between. Germline lookup yields CDR1 MGHRA and CDR2 YSYEKL. Here the CDR3 reads CASSQDRTRYF. In DNA, the CDR3 is TGCGCCAGCAGCCAAGACAGGACACGGTACTTC.

This clonotype was observed many times. V is TRBV20-1 and J is TRBJ2-7, with TRBD1 matching 8 bases. CDR1 and CDR2 (germline): DFQATT, SNEGSKA (reference sequence). The CDR3 consists of 14 residues. V shed 5 bases, J shed 3 bases, and the junction held 9 bases outside the gene matches. The CDR3 loop reads CSARDRGEGYEQYF. The DNA for the CDR3 is TGCAGTGCTCGCGACAGGGGAGAGGGCTACGAGCAGTACTTC.

This clonotype showed up many times. The rearrangement links TRBV16 to TRBJ2-7, with D possibly being TRBD1 (6 bases). V lost 5 bases and J lost 0, with 11 bases in between. This CDR3 contains 14 residues. The germline CDR1 and CDR2 sequences are KGHSY and FQNENV. The CDR3 sequence: CASSTRGDSYEQYV. CDR3 coding DNA: TGTGCCAGCAGCACCAGGGGCGACTCCTACGAGCAGTACGTC.

This clonotype appeared many times. V gene TRBV7-6 combines with J gene TRBJ1-3, with 7 positions matching TRBD1. Germline CDR1 SGHVS, CDR2 FNYEAQ. Trimming cost V 1 base and J 0 bases; bases outside gene matches: 6. This CDR3 is built from 17 residues. DNA for the CDR3: TGTGCCAGCAGCTTAGGGACCAGGGGGTACTCTGGAAACACCATATATTTT. It specifies CASSLGTRGYSGNTIYF. The variable domain in full, with the rest retrieved from reference TRBV7-6 and TRBJ1-3, is GAGVSQSPRYKVTKRGQDVALRCDPISGHVSLYWYRQALGQGPEFLTYFNYEAQQDKSGLPNDRFSAERPEGSISTLTIQRTEQRDSAMYRCASSLGTRGYSGNTIYFGEGSWLTVV.

V gene TRBV20-1 combines with J gene TRBJ2-1; TRBD2 matches at 8 bases. J lost 2 bases, V lost 6 bases, and 15 bases had no gene match. Germline CDR1 is DFQATT and CDR2 is SNEGSKA (reference sequence). This CDR3 comprises 17 residues. The CDR3 DNA follows: TGCAGTGCCGGGGGCCGGGCTGCGGGGGGTCCCTACAATGAGCAGTTCTTC. Translated: CSAGGRAAGGPYNEQFF.

Many counts were recorded for this clonotype. This chain joins TRBV11-1 and TRBJ2-6; no definite D call. This CDR3 comprises 15 residues. Germline CDR1 SGHAT, CDR2 FQDESV (reference sequence). V dropped 5 bases and J dropped 0 bases, with 8 bases sitting between them. CDR3 loop: CASSIRASGANVLTF. In DNA form, the CDR3 reads TGTGCCAGCAGCATACGGGCCTCTGGGGCCAACGTCCTGACTTTC.

This clonotype was seen ten or more times. V usage is TRBV6-2 or TRBV6-3 and J usage is TRBJ2-4, with TRBD2 as a possible D gene (7 bases). Germline loops: CDR1 MNHEY, CDR2 SVGEGT. There are 20 residues in the CDR3. Trimming left V 5 bases short and J 0 bases short, with 26 bases between. CDR3 loop: CASSPEFPPRGLLAKNIQYF. DNA for the CDR3: TGTGCCAGCAGTCCGGAATTTCCCCCGCGGGGGCTCCTAGCCAAAAACATTCAGTACTTC.

This clonotype was detected ten times or more. CDR3 nucleotides: TGCGCCAGCAGCCAGCTTCAGGGAGGCCAGCCCCAGCATTTT. Protein sequence: CASSQLQGGQPQHF. The V and J genes are TRBV4-1 and TRBJ1-5; D is possibly TRBD1 (5 bases). Trimming cost V 3 bases and J 7 bases, with 13 bases left between them. This CDR3 spans 14 amino acids. Germline V gene sequence: CDR1 MGHRA, CDR2 YSYEKL.

This clonotype was detected many times. V usage is TRBV6-1 and J usage is TRBJ1-1; D gene uncertain. There are 13 residues in the CDR3. Looked up from germline, CDR1 is MNHNS and CDR2 is SASEGT. The V and J ends lost 3 bases and 0 bases respectively, with 5 bases between them. CDR3 DNA sequence: TGTGCCAGCAGTGACGGCATGAACACTGAAGCTTTCTTT. Translation gives CASSDGMNTEAFF.

The chain recombines TRBV6-1 with TRBJ1-5, with a tentative D call TRBD1 (5 bases). The CDR3 extends over 15 amino acids. From germline, CDR1 is MNHNS and CDR2 SASEGT. Trimming left V 7 bases short and J 0 bases short, with 13 bases between. The CDR3: CASNEQEISNQPQHF. The CDR3 DNA reads as TGTGCCAGCAACGAACAGGAGATTAGCAATCAGCCCCAGCATTTT.